This TCR beta chain appears in the sequencing data of a study of cytomegalovirus exposure and HLA in healthy donors. Findings and caveats of the study: Later work found that TCR association rates differed between HLA loci; DRB1 had the most and HLA-C the fewest.

The CDR3 sequence is 16 residues long. V lost 3 bases to trimming and J lost 0 bases; unmatched junction nucleotides: 7. Germline V CDR1 and CDR2: SGHTA, FQGNSA. As concerns this clone: Its antigen is not known.

The study ran its PCR with 60 Vbeta and 13 Jbeta primers. Clones were sequenced by immunoSEQ multiplex PCR, and TCRdb holds only the in-frame ones, with some missing. The top ten hold under 0.8% of the sample, which has about 200,000 clones, just over 75% seen once. The TCR originated in a man aged 18-30 years in good health and CMV-seronegative. Sequenced sample: PBMCs. The genes are TRBV7-2 and TRBJ2-7; 8 nucleotides match TRBD2. CDR3 sequence: CASSFRGGRSSYEQYF. The CDR3, as DNA: TGTGCCAGCAGCTTTCGGGGCGGGAGGAGCTCCTACGAGCAGTACTTC.